The sequence of this T cell receptor beta chain was determined in a study of STAT5B mutations in CD4+ large granular lymphocyte leukemia. The survey-level immunoSEQ assay was used. The repertoire was sequenced with immunoSEQ multiplex PCR; TCRdb's copy has only in-frame clones and lacks some. The sample has approximately 28,000 clones, about 88% seen once. Findings and limits, study-wide: Without putative leukemic clones, patient CD4-sorted repertoires remained more clonal than healthy CD4+ repertoires.

Trimming removed 4 bases at V and 0 bases at J, with 9 bases between. CDR1 is SQVTM, CDR2 ANQGSEA, per germline. CDR3 length: 14 residues. Comments on this clone: The antigen is not known.

The TCR sequence derives from a human donor in good health. The chain joins TRBV29-1 to TRBJ2-2; D gene uncertain. Input material: CD4+ T cells from blood buffy coats. In DNA form, the CDR3 reads TGCAGCGTTGCTAGGAGCACGAACACCGGGGAGCTGTTTTTT. Translating gives CSVARSTNTGELFF.